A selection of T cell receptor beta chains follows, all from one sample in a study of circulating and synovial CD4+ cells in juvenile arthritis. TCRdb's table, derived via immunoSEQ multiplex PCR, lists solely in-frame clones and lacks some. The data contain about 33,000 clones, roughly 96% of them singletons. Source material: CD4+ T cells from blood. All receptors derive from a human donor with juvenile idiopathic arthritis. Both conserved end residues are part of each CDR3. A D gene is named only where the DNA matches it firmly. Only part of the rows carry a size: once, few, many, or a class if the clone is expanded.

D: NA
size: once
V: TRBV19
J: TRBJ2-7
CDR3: CASSRLLSYEQYF
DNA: TGTGCCAGTAGTCGACTCCTCAGCTACGAGCAGTACTTC

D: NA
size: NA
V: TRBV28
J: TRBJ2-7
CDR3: CASSGRAPYEQYF
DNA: TGTGCCAGCAGTGGGCGGGCCCCCTACGAGCAGTACTTC

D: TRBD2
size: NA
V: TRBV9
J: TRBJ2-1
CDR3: CASSVNSGWVANEQFF
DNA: TGTGCCAGCAGCGTTAATAGCGGGTGGGTGGCCAATGAGCAGTTCTTC

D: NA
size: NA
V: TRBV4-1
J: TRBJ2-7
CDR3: CASSQVVVAATYEQYF
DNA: TGCGCCAGCAGCCAAGTCGTCGTTGCGGCAACCTACGAGCAGTACTTC

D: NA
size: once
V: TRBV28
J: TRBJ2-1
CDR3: CASSSPVGEQFF
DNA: TGTGCCAGCAGTTCCCCCGTCGGTGAGCAGTTCTTC

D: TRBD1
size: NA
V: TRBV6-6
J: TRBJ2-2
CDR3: CASRRTGDTGELFF
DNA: TGTGCCAGCAGACGAACAGGGGACACCGGGGAGCTGTTTTTT

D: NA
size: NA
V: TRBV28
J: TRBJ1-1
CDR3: CASSPQSGEGRNEAFF
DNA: TGTGCCAGCAGTCCCCAATCTGGGGAGGGTAGAAATGAAGCTTTCTTT

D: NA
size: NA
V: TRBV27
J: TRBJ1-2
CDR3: CASRRGDSNYGYTF
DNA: TGTGCCAGCAGACGCGGGGATTCGAACTATGGCTACACCTTC

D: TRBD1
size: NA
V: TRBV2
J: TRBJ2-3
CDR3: CASSPRDRGSDTQYF
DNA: TGTGCCAGCAGCCCTAGGGACAGGGGGTCAGATACGCAGTATTTT

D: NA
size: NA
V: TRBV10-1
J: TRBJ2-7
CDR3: CASAEVSYYEQYF
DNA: TGCGCCAGCGCTGAGGTCTCGTACTACGAGCAGTACTTC

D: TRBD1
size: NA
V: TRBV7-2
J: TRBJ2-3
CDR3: CASSSSGTGTDTQYF
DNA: TGTGCCAGCAGCTCAAGCGGGACAGGGACAGATACGCAGTATTTT

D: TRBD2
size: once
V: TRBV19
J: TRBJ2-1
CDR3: CASATSGRLSYNEQFF
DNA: TGTGCCAGTGCCACTAGCGGGAGACTCTCCTACAATGAGCAGTTCTTC

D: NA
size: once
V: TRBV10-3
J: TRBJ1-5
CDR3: CAISEAGLQSAQHF
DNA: TGTGCCATCAGTGAGGCAGGGCTCCAATCGGCCCAGCATTTT

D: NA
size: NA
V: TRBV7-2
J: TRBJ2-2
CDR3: CASSLAGEVTGELFF
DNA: TGTGCCAGCAGCTTAGCCGGGGAGGTGACCGGGGAGCTGTTTTTT

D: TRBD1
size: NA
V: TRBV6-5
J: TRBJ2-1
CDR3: CASKPGGSGLVEQFF
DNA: TGTGCCAGCAAACCAGGGGGCTCGGGTTTGGTGGAGCAGTTCTTC

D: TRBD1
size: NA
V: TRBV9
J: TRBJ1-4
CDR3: CASSVGTGGEKLFF
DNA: TGTGCCAGCAGCGTAGGGACAGGGGGTGAAAAACTGTTTTTT

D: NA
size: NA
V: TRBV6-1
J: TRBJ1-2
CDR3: CASSETRRVANYGYTF
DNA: TGTGCCAGCAGTGAGACGCGGCGGGTAGCTAACTATGGCTACACCTTC

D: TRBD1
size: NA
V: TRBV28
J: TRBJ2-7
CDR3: CASSPSPGTGGYEQYF
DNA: TGTGCCAGCAGTCCGTCCCCCGGGACAGGGGGCTACGAGCAGTACTTC

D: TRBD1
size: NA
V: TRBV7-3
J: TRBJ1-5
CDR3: CASSDPPGRGDQPQHF
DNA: TGTGCCAGCAGCGACCCCCCTGGCAGGGGGGATCAGCCCCAGCATTTT

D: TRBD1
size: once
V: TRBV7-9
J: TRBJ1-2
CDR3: CASSSGQGGTYGYTF
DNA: TGTGCCAGCAGCTCTGGACAGGGGGGGACCTATGGCTACACCTTC

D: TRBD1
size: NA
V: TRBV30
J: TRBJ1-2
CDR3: CAWSGQEAGGYTF
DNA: TGTGCCTGGAGCGGACAGGAGGCGGGTGGCTACACCTTC

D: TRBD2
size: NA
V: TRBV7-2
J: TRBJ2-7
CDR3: CASTGTSGSSYEQYF
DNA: TGTGCCAGCACCGGGACTAGCGGGAGTTCCTACGAGCAGTACTTC

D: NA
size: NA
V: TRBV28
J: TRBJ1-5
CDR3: CASSLFRERAPQHF
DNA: TGTGCCAGCAGTTTATTCCGGGAAAGAGCGCCCCAGCATTTT

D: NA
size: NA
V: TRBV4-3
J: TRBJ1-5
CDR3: CASSQAVSQPQHF
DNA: TGCGCCAGCAGCCAAGCGGTAAGTCAGCCCCAGCATTTT

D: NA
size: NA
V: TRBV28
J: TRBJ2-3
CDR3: CASSLWETRVAGTDTQYF
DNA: TGTGCCAGCAGTTTATGGGAAACTAGGGTCGCTGGCACAGATACGCAGTATTTT

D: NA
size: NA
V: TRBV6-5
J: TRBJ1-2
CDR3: CASSYFSGGYTF
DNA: TGTGCCAGCAGTTACTTTTCGGGAGGCTACACCTTC

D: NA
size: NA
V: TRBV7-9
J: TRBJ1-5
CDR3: CASSLLGAQPQHF
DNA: TGTGCCAGCAGCTTATTGGGGGCCCAGCCCCAGCATTTT

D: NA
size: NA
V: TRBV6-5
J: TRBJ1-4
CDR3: CASSYSNSLEGKLFF
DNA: TGTGCCAGCAGTTACTCGAATAGCCTAGAGGGAAAACTGTTTTTT